These 30 T cell receptor beta chains were all obtained from the same sample, sequenced in a study of shared clonotypes between healthy human individuals. Positively selected for CCR7, the CD45RO-negative cells used as naive CD8 cells excluded terminally differentiated effector memory CD45RA+ cells. The repertoire was sequenced with immunoSEQ multiplex PCR; TCRdb's copy has only in-frame clones and lacks some. The table records under 1 million clones, around 96% of them present only once. Sample: naive CD8+ T cells sorted from blood. These receptors were collected from a man aged 25-45 years in good health.

This clone was picked up one time. J is TRBJ1-4 and V is TRBV7-8, with 8 bases fitting TRBD1. CDR3 length equals 18 residues. Losses at the gene ends were 5 bases for V and 2 bases for J; bases not matched to a gene: 13. CDR1 is SGHVS, CDR2 FQNEAQ, per germline. The CDR3 spells CASSHIPGQAYTNEKLFF. The CDR3 DNA is TGTGCCAGCAGCCATATACCGGGACAGGCCTACACTAATGAAAAACTGTTTTTT.

The V gene is TRBV10-3, the J gene TRBJ2-2; no firm D call. V dropped 0 bases and J dropped 8 bases, with 10 bases sitting between them. The V gene's germline CDR1 is ENHRY and CDR2 SYGVKD. The CDR3 consists of 14 residues. Here the CDR3 reads CAISESPSRGELFF. The CDR3 nucleotides are TGTGCCATCAGTGAGTCCCCCTCAAGGGGGGAGCTGTTTTTT.

V usage is TRBV9 and J usage is TRBJ2-3; 12 positions agree with TRBD1. V was clipped by 4 bases and J by 0 bases; unmatched bases: 3. Germline CDR1 reads SGDLS; CDR2 reads YYNGEE. The CDR3 has 16 amino acids. CDR3 sequence (DNA): TGTGCCAGCAGCCCGGGACAGGGGGCTAGCACAGATACGCAGTATTTT. It translates to CASSPGQGASTDTQYF.

A remark on this clone: This sample includes further DNA sequences coding for the same CDR3. The chain couples TRBV5-1 to TRBJ2-1; a weak D match, TRBD1 (5 bases). This CDR3 comprises 15 residues. Germline assignment: CDR1 SGHRS and CDR2 YFSETQ. Trimming removed 3 bases at V and 2 bases at J, with 12 bases between. DNA for the CDR3: TGCGCCAGCAGCTCTCGCCAGGGCACCTACAATGAGCAGTTCTTC. Protein product: CASSSRQGTYNEQFF.

Only one count was recorded for this clone. This chain joins TRBV5-6 and TRBJ2-1; unclear D gene. Trimming took 4 bases from V and 0 from J, leaving 8 bases between them. The CDR3 sequence is 14 residues long. The germline V gene encodes CDR1 SGHDT and CDR2 YYEEEE. The CDR3 protein is CASSVRLSYNEQFF. The DNA of the CDR3 is TGTGCCAGCAGCGTGAGACTCTCCTACAATGAGCAGTTCTTC.

V gene TRBV6-1 combines with J gene TRBJ1-5; D is unclear. Per germline, CDR1 MNHNS and CDR2 SASEGT. The CDR3 runs to 15 residues. Trimming took 0 bases from V and 3 from J, leaving 9 bases between them. CDR3 loop: CASSEASGYNQPQHF. CDR3 DNA: TGTGCCAGCAGTGAAGCTAGCGGGTACAATCAGCCCCAGCATTTT.

The genes are TRBV6-5 and TRBJ1-1; D may be TRBD1 (5 bases). Germline CDR1 is MNHEY and CDR2 is SVGAGI. The V gene lost 0 bases and the J gene lost 11 bases, with 13 bases spanning the gap. This CDR3 comprises 13 residues. CDR3 sequence: CASSYSKLGEAFF. The CDR3 DNA sequence: TGTGCCAGCAGTTACTCGAAACTAGGGGAGGCTTTCTTT.

CDR3 bases: TGTGCCAGCAGCTCTCGGACCCCATTGTTTGGCTACACCTTC. This codes for CASSSRTPLFGYTF. This chain links TRBV7-8 with TRBJ1-2; no clear D gene. The CDR3 contains 14 residues. Germline CDR1 and CDR2: SGHVS and FQNEAQ. Trimming pared 4 bases from V and 7 bases from J, leaving 16 bases between. The whole variable domain, remainder taken from reference TRBV7-8 and TRBJ1-2, is GAGVSQSPRYKVAKRGQDVALRCDPISGHVSLFWYQQALGQGPEFLTYFQNEAQLDKSGLPSDRFFAERPEGSVSTLKIQRTQQEDSAVYLCASSSRTPLFGYTFGSGTRLTVV.

In its sample, this clone was seen a few times. The chain combines TRBV5-1 with TRBJ1-5; the D gene is possibly TRBD1 (5 bases). This CDR3 has 15 residues. With 5 bases removed from V and 6 bases from J, the gap between germline ends came to 18 bases. From germline, CDR1 is SGHRS and CDR2 YFSETQ. CDR3 protein: CASRPGTATIQPQHF. CDR3 coding DNA: TGCGCCAGCAGACCAGGGACGGCGACAATTCAGCCCCAGCATTTT.

The chain links TRBV7-9 to TRBJ2-4, with 8 bases fitting TRBD2. The trim removed 5 bases at V and 0 bases at J, leaving 6 bases unmatched. Germline values: CDR1 SEHNR, CDR2 FQNEAQ (reference sequence). CDR3 length: 16 amino acids. The CDR3 here is CASSTSLAGAKNIQYF. CDR3 sequence (DNA): TGTGCCAGCAGCACTAGCCTAGCGGGAGCCAAAAACATTCAGTACTTC.

V usage is TRBV4-2 and J usage is TRBJ2-7; D uncertain. V dropped 2 bases and J dropped 3 bases, with 17 bases sitting between them. The CDR3 is 16 residues long. Germline lookup yields CDR1 LGHNA and CDR2 YNFKEQ. CDR3: CASSQTPGSKIYEQYF. CDR3 bases: TGTGCCAGCAGCCAAACCCCGGGCAGCAAGATCTACGAGCAGTACTTC.

This rearrangement joins TRBV7-3 to TRBJ2-2, with no clear D. Germline CDR1 SGHTA, CDR2 FQGTGA. Trimming shortened V by 4 bases and J by 9 bases, and 18 bases separated the two germline ends. The CDR3 runs 15 residues. CDR3 amino acids: CASSSSLEVGRELFF. CDR3 in DNA: TGTGCCAGCAGCTCCAGCTTGGAAGTCGGCCGGGAGCTGTTTTTT.

This clone was seen just once. The chain combines TRBV28 with TRBJ2-1, with TRBD2 identical over 9 bases. CDR3 length equals 18 residues. The ends lost 5 bases at V and 4 bases at J; junction bases unmatched: 15. Germline V lookup: CDR1 MDHEN, CDR2 SYDVKM. The CDR3 loop reads CASSPRVAGDGGYNEQFF. The CDR3 DNA reads TGTGCCAGCAGTCCCCGGGTAGCGGGAGACGGGGGGTACAATGAGCAGTTCTTC.

V usage is TRBV11-2 and J usage is TRBJ2-7; D is possibly TRBD1 (6 bases). From germline, CDR1 is SGHAT and CDR2 FQNNGV. V lost 1 base and J lost 4, with 17 bases in between. This CDR3 is 16 amino acids long. This CDR3 is CASSLARGRLEYEQYF. CDR3 DNA: TGTGCCAGCAGCTTAGCCAGGGGACGGCTAGAGTACGAGCAGTACTTC.

This rearrangement joins TRBV29-1 to TRBJ2-3, with 7 bases identical to TRBD2. The CDR3 is 16 amino acids. Germline assignment: CDR1 SQVTM and CDR2 ANQGSEA. After removal of 1 base from V and 0 bases from J, the junction contained 7 bases not matched to a gene. The CDR3, as DNA: TGCAGCGTTGAAGGCGGACTAGGTTTCAGCACAGATACGCAGTATTTT. It encodes CSVEGGLGFSTDTQYF.

The chain combines TRBV6-1 with TRBJ2-7; 8 nucleotides align to TRBD2. This CDR3 region has 14 residues. The germline V gene encodes CDR1 MNHNS and CDR2 SASEGT. The DNA for the CDR3 is TGTGCGGCGGCCGCCGGGAGGGCCCTCTACGAGCAGTACTTC. It is translated as CAAAAGRALYEQYF.

The gene calls are TRBV5-6 and TRBJ2-7; D is ambiguous. The ends were cut back, 6 bases at V and 4 bases at J, with 8 bases in the middle. Per germline, CDR1 SGHDT and CDR2 YYEEEE. The CDR3 sequence is 11 residues long. CDR3: CASNSGYEQYF. The CDR3 DNA follows: TGTGCCAGCAATTCGGGTTACGAGCAGTACTTC.

V is TRBV27 and J is TRBJ1-2; weak D call: TRBD1 (5 bases). V was cut by 2 bases and J by 4 bases, with 11 bases left in between. CDR3 length equals 14 residues. The germline CDR1 and CDR2 sequences are MNHEY and SMNVEV (reference sequence). The CDR3 nucleotides read TGTGCCAGCAGTTTAAAGGGGTCAGGCTATGGCTACACCTTC. This encodes CASSLKGSGYGYTF.

The V and J genes are TRBV27 and TRBJ1-2; TRBD1 is a possible D gene (5 bases). Trimming took 0 bases from V and 4 from J, leaving 15 bases between them. Germline V CDR1 and CDR2: MNHEY, SMNVEV (reference sequence). The CDR3 has 16 residues. CDR3 DNA sequence: TGTGCCAGCAGTTTATCAGTAGGGGCGACGATCTATGGCTACACCTTC. Encoded protein: CASSLSVGATIYGYTF.

The chain joins TRBV15 to TRBJ1-5; TRBD1 is a possible D gene (6 bases). Trimming took off 1 base at V and 7 bases at J, with 17 bases between the two ends. CDR1 and CDR2 from the germline V gene are LNHNV and YYDKDF (reference sequence). This CDR3 is 16 amino acids long. CDR3 coding DNA: TGTGCCACCAGCAGAGGAAGCAGGGGAGAATGGCAGCCCCAGCATTTT. Translated, it gives CATSRGSRGEWQPQHF.

V and J are TRBV27 and TRBJ1-4, with D possibly TRBD1 on 6 matching bases. The CDR3 loop spans 16 amino acids. CDR1 and CDR2 from the germline V gene are MNHEY and SMNVEV (reference sequence). Trimming left V 5 bases short and J 6 bases short, with 19 bases between. The DNA of the CDR3 is TGTGCCAGCAGTCCCGATGTGACCGGGGGCTATGAAAAACTGTTTTTT. Its protein product is CASSPDVTGGYEKLFF.

The chain uses TRBV27 and TRBJ2-7, with 8 bases matching TRBD1. The V segment lost 6 bases and the J segment 3 bases; nucleotides outside the gene matches: 10. The CDR3 length is 15 residues. CDR1 is MNHEY, CDR2 SMNVEV, per germline (reference sequence). For the CDR3, the DNA is TGTGCCAGCAGCTTAGGGCAGGGGGCAAACTACGAGCAGTACTTC. It specifies CASSLGQGANYEQYF.

The chain links TRBV2 to TRBJ2-1; D may be TRBD1 (6 bases). The V end was cut by 8 bases, the J end by 4 bases, with 18 bases between. The CDR3 runs to 15 residues. Germline V gene sequence: CDR1 SNHLY, CDR2 FYNNEI. CDR3 region: CASSKPGTRYNEQFF. The CDR3 region has the DNA TGTGCCAGCTCCAAACCCGGGACAAGGTACAATGAGCAGTTCTTC.

This chain joins TRBV5-6 and TRBJ2-7, with 10 nucleotides matching TRBD1. The CDR3 loop spans 15 amino acids. J gave up 3 bases and V 4 bases, and 7 bases lay outside the gene matches. CDR1 and CDR2 (germline): SGHDT, YYEEEE. CDR3 in amino acids: CASSDPTGGVYEQYF. CDR3 in DNA: TGTGCCAGCAGCGACCCGACAGGGGGCGTCTACGAGCAGTACTTC. The full variable domain, its missing parts supplied by reference TRBV5-6 and TRBJ2-7, is DAGVTQSPTHLIKTRGQQVTLRCSPKSGHDTVSWYQQALGQGPQFIFQYYEEEERQRGNFPDRFSGHQFPNYSSELNVNALLLGDSALYLCASSDPTGGVYEQYFGPGTRLTVT.

The chain is built from TRBV19 and TRBJ2-7, with D possibly being TRBD1 (5 bases). Germline V gene lookup returns CDR1 LNHDA and CDR2 SQIVND (reference sequence). The CDR3 runs 13 residues. Trimming left V 6 bases short and J 7 bases short, with 16 bases between. CDR3 coding DNA: TGTGCCAGTAGCGACAGTGGATGGAGTGAGCAGTACTTC. Its translation is CASSDSGWSEQYF.

The chain employs TRBV28 and TRBJ1-2; D not resolved. This CDR3 comprises 14 residues. The V gene's germline CDR1 is MDHEN and CDR2 SYDVKM. Trimming cost V 6 bases and J 4 bases, with 15 bases left between them. CDR3: CASRPSPDFYGYTF. DNA of the CDR3: TGTGCCAGCAGACCCAGCCCAGACTTCTATGGCTACACCTTC.

The J gene is TRBJ2-7, the V gene TRBV4-1, with no clear D. Germline lookup yields CDR1 MGHRA and CDR2 YSYEKL. V lost 1 base to trimming and J lost 0 bases, with 13 bases between them. The CDR3 has 16 residues. The CDR3 protein is CASSQGLTVSSYEQYF. CDR3 sequence (DNA): TGCGCCAGCAGCCAAGGATTAACAGTGAGCTCCTACGAGCAGTACTTC.

The chain uses TRBV30 and TRBJ1-1; D is possibly TRBD1 (6 bases). The CDR3 covers 17 residues. Looked up from germline, CDR1 is GTSNPN and CDR2 is SVGIG (reference sequence). Trimming stripped 0 bases from V and 4 bases from J, with 21 bases between. The CDR3 DNA is TGTGCCTGGAGTGTGGGGGCTCAAGGGGGAGATTCCACTGAAGCTTTCTTT. This codes for CAWSVGAQGGDSTEAFF.

The rearrangement uses TRBV18 and TRBJ2-1; TRBD2 matches at 7 bases. This CDR3 spans 16 amino acids. J was trimmed by 3 bases and V by 1 base; bases with no gene match: 6. CDR1 and CDR2 (germline): KGHSH, LQKENI. CDR3 amino acids: CASSPRGSGLYNEQFF. Written as DNA, the CDR3 is TGTGCCAGCTCACCACGGGGTAGCGGGCTCTACAATGAGCAGTTCTTC.

The chain links TRBV5-4 to TRBJ2-2; D unclear. With 4 bases removed from V and 2 bases from J, the gap between germline ends came to 6 bases. CDR1 is SGHNT and CDR2 is YYREEE in the germline V gene (reference sequence). This CDR3 contains 13 residues. CDR3 loop: CASSPQNTGELFF. CDR3 DNA: TGTGCCAGCAGCCCCCAAAACACCGGGGAGCTGTTTTTT.